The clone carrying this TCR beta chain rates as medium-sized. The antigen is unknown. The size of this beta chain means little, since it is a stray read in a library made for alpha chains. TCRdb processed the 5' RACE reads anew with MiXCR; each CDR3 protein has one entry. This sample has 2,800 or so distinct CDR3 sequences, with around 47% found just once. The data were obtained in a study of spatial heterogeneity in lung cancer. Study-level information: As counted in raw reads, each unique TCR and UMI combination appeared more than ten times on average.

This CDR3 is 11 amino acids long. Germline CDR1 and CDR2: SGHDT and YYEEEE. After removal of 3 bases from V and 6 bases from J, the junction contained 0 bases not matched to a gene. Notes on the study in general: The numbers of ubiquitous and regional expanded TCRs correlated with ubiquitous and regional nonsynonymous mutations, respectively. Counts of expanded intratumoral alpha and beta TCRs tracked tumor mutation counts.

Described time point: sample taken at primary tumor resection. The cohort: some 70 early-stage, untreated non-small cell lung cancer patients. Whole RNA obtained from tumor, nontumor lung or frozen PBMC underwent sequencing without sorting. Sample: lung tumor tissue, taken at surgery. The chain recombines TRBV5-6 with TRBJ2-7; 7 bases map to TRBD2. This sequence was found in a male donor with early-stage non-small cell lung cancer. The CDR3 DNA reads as TGTGCCAGCAGCTGGGGGGGCGAGCAGTACTTC. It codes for CASSWGGEQYF. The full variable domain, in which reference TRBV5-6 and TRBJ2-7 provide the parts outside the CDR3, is DAGVTQSPTHLIKTRGQQVTLRCSPKSGHDTVSWYQQALGQGPQFIFQYYEEEERQRGNFPDRFSGHQFPNYSSELNVNALLLGDSALYLCASSWGGEQYFGPGTRLTVT.